The 2 T cell receptor beta chains reported below all come from one sample, sequenced in a study of beta chain features in type 1 diabetes. Study findings and constraints: Researchers report that Type 1 diabetes patients had moderately but significantly shorter TCRB CDR3s across all four CD4+ subsets.

Expressed TCRB transcripts got sequenced, as all isolated RNA was reverse transcribed. Clones were sequenced by immunoSEQ multiplex PCR, and TCRdb holds only the in-frame ones, with some missing. Counted here are roughly 300,000 clones, over 11% occurring once; the ten biggest clones make up roughly 0.018%. These receptors are not linked to any known antigen. The sample taken for sequencing was naive CD4+ T cells from blood. The receptors shown here come from a young man with type 1 diabetes.

This clone came up a few times. V gene TRBV7-6 combines with J gene TRBJ2-5, with unresolved D. The CDR3 extends over 13 amino acids. CDR1 is SGHVS and CDR2 is FNYEAQ in the germline V gene. The V end lost 6 bases, the J end lost 5 bases, and 13 bases lay between the germline ends. The CDR3 nucleotides are TGTGCCAGCAGTGTGACGCGGTTTGAGACCCAGTACTTC. This encodes CASSVTRFETQYF.

The sample holds a few counts of this clone. This chain links TRBV15 with TRBJ2-1; 9 bases are a match to TRBD1. Germline CDR1 and CDR2: LNHNV and YYDKDF (reference sequence). The length of the CDR3 is 15 residues. With V trimmed by 5 bases and J by 15 bases, 17 bases remained unmatched. The CDR3 sequence: CATSPKPGQGIGGFF. The CDR3 bases are TGTGCCACCAGCCCTAAACCGGGACAGGGAATTGGGGGGTTCTTC.